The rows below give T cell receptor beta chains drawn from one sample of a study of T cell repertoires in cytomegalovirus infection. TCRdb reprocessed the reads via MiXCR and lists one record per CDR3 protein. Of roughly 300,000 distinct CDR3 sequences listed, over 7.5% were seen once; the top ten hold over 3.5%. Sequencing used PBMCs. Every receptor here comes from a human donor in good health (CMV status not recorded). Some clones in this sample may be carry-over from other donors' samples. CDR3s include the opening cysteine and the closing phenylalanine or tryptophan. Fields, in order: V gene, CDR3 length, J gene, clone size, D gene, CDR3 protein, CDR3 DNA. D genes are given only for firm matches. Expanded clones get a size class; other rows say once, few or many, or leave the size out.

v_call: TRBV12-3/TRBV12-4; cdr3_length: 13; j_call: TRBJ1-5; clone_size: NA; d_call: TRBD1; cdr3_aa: CASSRGPDQPQHF; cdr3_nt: TGTGCCAGTTCCAGGGGGCCGGATCAGCCCCAGCATTTT
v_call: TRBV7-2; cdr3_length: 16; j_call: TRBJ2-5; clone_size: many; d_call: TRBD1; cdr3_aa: CASSSELGQLQETQYF; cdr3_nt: TGTGCCAGCAGCTCTGAATTGGGACAGCTACAAGAGACCCAGTACTTC
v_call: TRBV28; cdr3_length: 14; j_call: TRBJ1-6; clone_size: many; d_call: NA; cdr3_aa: CASRTPQTNSPLHF; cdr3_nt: TGTGCCAGCAGAACCCCGCAGACTAATTCACCCCTCCACTTT
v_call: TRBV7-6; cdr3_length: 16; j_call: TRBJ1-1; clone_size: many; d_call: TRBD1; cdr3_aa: CASSPRTGGMNTEAFF; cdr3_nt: TGTGCCAGCAGCCCGCGGACAGGGGGGATGAACACTGAAGCTTTCTTT
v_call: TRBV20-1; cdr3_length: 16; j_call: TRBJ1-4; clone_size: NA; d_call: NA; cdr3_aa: CSARFLREATNEKLFF; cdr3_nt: TGCAGTGCTAGATTCTTGAGGGAAGCAACTAATGAAAAACTGTTTTTT
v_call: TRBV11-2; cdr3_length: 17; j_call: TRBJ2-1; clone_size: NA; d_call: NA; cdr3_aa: CASSLWANGRPYNEQFF; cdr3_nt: TGTGCCAGCAGCTTATGGGCGAACGGGCGGCCCTACAATGAGCAGTTCTTC
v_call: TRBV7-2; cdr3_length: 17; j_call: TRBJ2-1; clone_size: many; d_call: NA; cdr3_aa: CASSLGPGPSSYNEQFF; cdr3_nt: TGTGCCAGCAGCTTAGGTCCGGGGCCGAGCTCCTACAATGAGCAGTTCTTC
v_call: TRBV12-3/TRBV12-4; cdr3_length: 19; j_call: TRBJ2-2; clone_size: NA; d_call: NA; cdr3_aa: CASSFSSTTGGKRTGELFF; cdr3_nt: TGTGCCAGCAGCTTCTCCTCCACTACGGGGGGCAAGAGGACCGGGGAGCTGTTTTTT
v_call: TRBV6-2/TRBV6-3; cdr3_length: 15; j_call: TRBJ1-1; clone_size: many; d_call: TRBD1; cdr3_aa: CASSKTGGMNTEAFF; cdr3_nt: TGTGCCAGCAGTAAAACAGGGGGGATGAACACTGAAGCTTTCTTT
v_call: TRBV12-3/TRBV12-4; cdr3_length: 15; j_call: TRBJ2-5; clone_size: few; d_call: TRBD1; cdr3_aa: CASSRRTGMRETQYF; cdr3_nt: TGTGCCAGCAGCCGAAGGACAGGAATGAGGGAGACCCAGTACTTC
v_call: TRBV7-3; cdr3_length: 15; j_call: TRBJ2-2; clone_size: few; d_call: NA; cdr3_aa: CASSPMGRNTGELFF; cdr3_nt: TGTGCCAGCAGCCCAATGGGGCGAAACACCGGGGAGCTGTTTTTT
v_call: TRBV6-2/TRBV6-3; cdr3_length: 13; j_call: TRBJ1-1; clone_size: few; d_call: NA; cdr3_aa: CASTSRKGTEAFF; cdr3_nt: TGTGCCAGCACCTCCCGAAAAGGGACTGAAGCTTTCTTT
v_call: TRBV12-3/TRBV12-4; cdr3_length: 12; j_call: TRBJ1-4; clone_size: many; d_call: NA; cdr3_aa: CASSGYNEKLFF; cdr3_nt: TGTGCCAGTAGTGGATATAATGAAAAACTGTTTTTT
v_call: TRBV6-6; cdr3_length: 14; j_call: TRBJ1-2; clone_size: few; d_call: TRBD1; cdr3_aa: CASSPGTGSNGYTF; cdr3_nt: TGTGCCAGCAGTCCCGGGACAGGTTCTAATGGCTACACCTTC
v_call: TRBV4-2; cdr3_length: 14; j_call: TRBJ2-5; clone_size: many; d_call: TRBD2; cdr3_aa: CASSQGGSDGTQYF; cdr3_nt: TGTGCCAGCAGCCAGGGGGGGAGCGACGGGACCCAGTACTTC
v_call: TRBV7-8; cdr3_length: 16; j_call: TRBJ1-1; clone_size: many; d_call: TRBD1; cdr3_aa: CASSSRTGVGNTEAFF; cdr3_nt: TGTGCCAGCAGCTCCCGGACAGGGGTGGGGAACACTGAAGCTTTCTTT
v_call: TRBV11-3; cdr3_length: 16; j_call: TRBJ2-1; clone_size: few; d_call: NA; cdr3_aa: CASSLGVIGSYNEQFF; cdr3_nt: TGTGCCAGCAGCTTAGGGGTAATTGGCTCCTACAATGAGCAGTTCTTC
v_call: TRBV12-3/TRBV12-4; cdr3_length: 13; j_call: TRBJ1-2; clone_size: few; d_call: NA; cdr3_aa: CASSLRSGFGYTF; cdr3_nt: TGTGCCAGCAGTTTACGGTCCGGGTTTGGCTACACCTTC
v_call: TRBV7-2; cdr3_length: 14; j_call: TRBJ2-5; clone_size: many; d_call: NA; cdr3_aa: CASSLNAYQETQYF; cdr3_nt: TGTGCCAGCAGCTTAAATGCGTACCAAGAGACCCAGTACTTC
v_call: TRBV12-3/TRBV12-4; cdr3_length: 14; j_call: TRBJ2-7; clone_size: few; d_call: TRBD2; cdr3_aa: CASSLVAGAYEQYF; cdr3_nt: TGTGCCAGCAGTTTAGTAGCGGGTGCCTACGAGCAGTACTTC
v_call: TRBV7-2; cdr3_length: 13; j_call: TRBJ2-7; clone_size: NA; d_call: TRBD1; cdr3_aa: CASSPGQGPPQYF; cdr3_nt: TGTGCCAGCAGCCCCGGACAGGGCCCCCCCCAGTACTTC
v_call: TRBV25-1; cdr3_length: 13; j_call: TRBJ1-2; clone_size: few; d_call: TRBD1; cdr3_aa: CASSPGGPYGYTF; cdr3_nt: TGTGCCAGCAGCCCAGGGGGTCCCTATGGCTACACCTTC
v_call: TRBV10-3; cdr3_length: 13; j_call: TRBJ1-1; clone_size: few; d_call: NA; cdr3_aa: CAIRGMGNTEAFF; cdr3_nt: TGTGCCATCAGGGGAATGGGGAACACTGAAGCTTTCTTT
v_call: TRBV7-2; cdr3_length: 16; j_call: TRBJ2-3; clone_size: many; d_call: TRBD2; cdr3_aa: CASSLGVAGGTDTQYF; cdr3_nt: TGTGCCAGCAGCTTAGGGGTAGCGGGTGGCACAGATACGCAGTATTTT
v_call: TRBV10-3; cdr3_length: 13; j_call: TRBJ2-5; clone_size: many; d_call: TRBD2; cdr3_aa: CAISGGRQETQYF; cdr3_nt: TGTGCCATCAGTGGCGGGAGACAAGAGACCCAGTACTTC
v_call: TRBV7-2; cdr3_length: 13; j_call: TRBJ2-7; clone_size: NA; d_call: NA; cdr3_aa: CASSLEVRYEQYF; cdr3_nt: TGTGCCAGCAGCTTAGAAGTCCGCTACGAGCAGTACTTC
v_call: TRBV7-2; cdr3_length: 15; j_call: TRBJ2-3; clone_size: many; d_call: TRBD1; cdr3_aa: CASSLGTGTLGAQYF; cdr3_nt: TGTGCCAGCAGCTTAGGGACAGGGACGTTAGGGGCGCAGTATTTT
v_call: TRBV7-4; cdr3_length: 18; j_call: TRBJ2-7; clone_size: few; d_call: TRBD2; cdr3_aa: CASSLDWRTSGGRNEQYF; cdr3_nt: TGTGCCAGCAGCTTAGATTGGAGGACTAGCGGGGGAAGGAACGAGCAGTACTTC
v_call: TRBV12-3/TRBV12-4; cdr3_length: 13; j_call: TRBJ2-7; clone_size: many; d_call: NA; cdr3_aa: CASSFQGYYEQYF; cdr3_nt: TGTGCCAGCAGTTTTCAGGGATACTACGAGCAGTACTTC
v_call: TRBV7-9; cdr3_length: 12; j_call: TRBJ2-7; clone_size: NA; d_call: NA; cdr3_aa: CASSFGAAEQYF; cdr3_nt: TGTGCCAGCAGCTTTGGAGCGGCCGAGCAGTACTTC